Below, 16 T cell receptor beta chains from the same sample are listed, as sequenced in a study of cytomegalovirus exposure and HLA in healthy donors. Amplification used 60 Vbeta primers and 13 Jbeta primers. This table comes from immunoSEQ multiplex PCR, and its TCRdb copy is limited to in-frame clones, with some not included. The profile shows about 130,000 clones, roughly 80% of them singletons. The sequenced material came from PBMCs. The source is a female donor in good health and CMV-seronegative.

J is TRBJ2-1 and V is TRBV6-1; TRBD2 is a possible D gene (5 bases). Germline V gene sequence: CDR1 MNHNS, CDR2 SASEGT. With 6 bases removed from V and 8 bases from J, the gap between germline ends came to 11 bases. CDR3 length equals 12 residues. DNA of the CDR3: TGTGCCAGCAGCTACAGCGGCGATGAGCAGTTCTTC. The encoded protein is CASSYSGDEQFF.

This clone was counted only a few times. The J gene is TRBJ2-7, the V gene TRBV5-4, with 7 bases matching TRBD1. The J segment lost 5 bases and the V segment lost 0 bases, leaving 11 bases of the junction unmatched. This CDR3 is 16 amino acids long. Germline assignment: CDR1 SGHNT and CDR2 YYREEE (reference sequence). CDR3 DNA sequence: TGTGCCAGCAGCTTGGGTCGACAGGGTAGGGATCACGAGCAGTACTTC. This gives the protein CASSLGRQGRDHEQYF.

This clone was picked up a small number of times. At the DNA level, this CDR3 is encoded by other sequences in the same sample as well. This chain links TRBV7-9 with TRBJ1-4, with D possibly matching TRBD1 (6 bases). There are 15 residues in the CDR3. Trimming removed 0 bases at V and 9 bases at J, with 14 bases between. Per the germline V gene, CDR1 is SEHNR and CDR2 is FQNEAQ (reference sequence). The DNA for the CDR3 is TGTGCCAGCAGCTTAGCGTCTGGGGGCTTGAAAAAACTGTTTTTT. Its translation: CASSLASGGLKKLFF.

This sequence joins TRBV19 and TRBJ1-5, with D possibly matching TRBD1 (5 bases). V lost 5 bases, J lost 1 base, and 6 bases lay in between. The CDR3 has 13 residues. Germline CDR1 reads LNHDA; CDR2 reads SQIVND (reference sequence). The chain's CDR3 is CASSWGSNQPQHF. CDR3 DNA: TGTGCCAGTAGTTGGGGCAGCAATCAGCCCCAGCATTTT.

The rearrangement joins TRBV4-1 to TRBJ1-1, with TRBD1 identical over 9 bases. V gave up 4 bases and J gave up 5 bases; unmatched junction bases: 8. CDR1 is MGHRA, CDR2 YSYEKL, per germline. This CDR3 contains 15 residues. CDR3 DNA sequence: TGCGCCAGCAGCCTCCTGGGACAGGGAGAAACTGAAGCTTTCTTT. Translating it yields CASSLLGQGETEAFF.

The chain carries TRBV9 and TRBJ2-3; the D gene is possibly TRBD2 (6 bases). The germline V gene has CDR1 SGDLS and CDR2 YYNGEE. The V and J ends lost 3 bases and 5 bases respectively, with 16 bases between them. The CDR3 loop spans 15 amino acids. The CDR3: CASSELDGRGDTQYF. The CDR3 DNA sequence: TGTGCCAGCAGCGAGCTCGACGGGAGAGGAGATACGCAGTATTTT. Supplemented by reference TRBV9 and TRBJ2-3, the full variable domain reads DSGVTQTPKHLITATGQRVTLRCSPRSGDLSVYWYQQSLDQGLQFLIQYYNGEERAKGNILERFSAQQFPDLHSELNLSSLELGDSALYFCASSELDGRGDTQYFGPGTRLTVL.

The chain combines TRBV5-5 with TRBJ1-1; TRBD1 is a possible D gene (5 bases). Trimming cost V 0 bases and J 8 bases, with 11 bases left between them. Germline values: CDR1 SGHKS, CDR2 YYEKEE (reference sequence). The CDR3 loop spans 13 amino acids. CDR3 coding DNA: TGTGCCAGCAGCTTGGAGTGGGGCCTCGAAGCTTTCTTT. Translated: CASSLEWGLEAFF.

The V call is TRBV6-1, the J call TRBJ2-2; 7 bases align to TRBD2. CDR1 and CDR2 (germline): MNHNS, SASEGT. V lost 3 bases and J lost 4; bases outside the gene matches: 5. The CDR3 spans 15 residues. CDR3 bases: TGTGCCAGCAGTGAGGGTTGGGAGGGCACCGGGGAGCTGTTTTTT. This encodes CASSEGWEGTGELFF.

V and J are TRBV5-4 and TRBJ1-3; D is unclear. Germline assignment: CDR1 SGHNT and CDR2 YYREEE (reference sequence). This CDR3 comprises 12 residues. Deletions cut 4 bases from V and 3 bases from J, with 5 bases between. The CDR3, as DNA: TGTGCCAGCAGCGGCAATGGAAACACCATATATTTT. Translating it yields CASSGNGNTIYF.

V and J are TRBV27 and TRBJ1-1, with a weak D call TRBD1 (6 bases). This CDR3 region has 15 residues. The V end lost 5 bases, the J end lost 1 base, and 14 bases lay between the germline ends. The germline CDR1 and CDR2 sequences are MNHEY and SMNVEV (reference sequence). CDR3 nucleotides: TGTGCCAGCAGTAACTTAGGACAGCCGAACACTGAAGCTTTCTTT. This codes for CASSNLGQPNTEAFF.

The J gene is TRBJ2-3, the V gene TRBV29-1; D not resolved. This CDR3 contains 13 residues. The ends were cut back, 3 bases at V and 0 bases at J, with 7 bases in the middle. Germline lookup yields CDR1 SQVTM and CDR2 ANQGSEA. DNA for the CDR3: TGCAGCGTTGAGCAGAATAGCACAGATACGCAGTATTTT. As protein: CSVEQNSTDTQYF.

The genes are TRBV15 and TRBJ2-5, with 8 bases lining up with TRBD1. The J call could be wrong; TRBJ2-7 is a better fit for the DNA end. The CDR3 is made up of 15 amino acids. Germline V CDR1 and CDR2: LNHNV, YYDKDF (reference sequence). CDR3 sequence: CATSGFGTGAYEQYF. For the CDR3, the DNA is TGTGCCACCAGCGGGTTTGGGACAGGAGCCTACGAGCAGTACTTC.

This sequence joins TRBV27 and TRBJ1-3; D perhaps matches TRBD1 (5 bases). CDR1 is MNHEY and CDR2 is SMNVEV in the germline V gene (reference sequence). The CDR3 contains 15 residues. V gave up 5 bases and J gave up 0 bases, with 11 bases separating them. The CDR3 region has the DNA TGTGCCAGCAGTAAGACAGCAAACTCTGGAAACACCATATATTTT. Translation gives CASSKTANSGNTIYF.

This chain links TRBV9 with TRBJ2-1, with TRBD2 matching over 10 bases. CDR1 is SGDLS and CDR2 is YYNGEE in the germline V gene. This CDR3 is 17 amino acids long. V trimming: 3 bases; J trimming: 1 base; junction bases outside the gene matches: 7. The CDR3 spells CASSGRKREGSYNEQFF. CDR3 nucleotide sequence: TGTGCCAGCAGCGGACGTAAGCGGGAGGGATCCTACAATGAGCAGTTCTTC.

About this clone: The same CDR3 arises from other DNA sequences in this sample as well. The chain employs TRBV5-4 and TRBJ2-3, with 14 bases fitting TRBD2. The germline V gene encodes CDR1 SGHNT and CDR2 YYREEE (reference sequence). The V and J ends lost 0 bases and 5 bases, in that order; junction bases with no gene match: 14. The CDR3 spans 20 residues. As DNA, the CDR3 is TGTGCCAGCAGCTTGGAAGGTAGCGGACTAGCGGGAGGTGGTGGAGATACGCAGTATTTT. This encodes CASSLEGSGLAGGGGDTQYF.

V and J are TRBV7-2 and TRBJ2-7; D is uncertain. Trimming stripped 3 bases from V and 3 bases from J, with 15 bases between. This CDR3 is 15 amino acids long. Germline V CDR1 and CDR2: SGHTA, FQGNSA. The CDR3 loop reads CASSFQVGALYEQYF. CDR3 nucleotides: TGTGCCAGCAGCTTTCAAGTAGGAGCCCTCTACGAGCAGTACTTC.